This TCR beta chain was captured by sequencing in a study of CXCR3-negative and CXCR3-positive naive CD8 T cells. The germline CDR1 and CDR2 sequences are LNHNV and YYDKDF (reference sequence). The CDR3 runs to 14 residues. TRB cDNA libraries were made by UMI-labeled 5' RACE. Following a re-call of the 5' RACE reads, TCRdb has one entry per CDR3 protein and lacks DNA. The record lists 50,000 to 75,000 distinct CDR3 sequences, of which the ten most abundant hold 3.5% to 5%. The genes are TRBV15 and TRBJ1-1; TCRdb outputs TRBD1, but without DNA this stays unchecked. The sequence came from a human donor in good health. Some clones in this sample may be carry-over from other donors' samples. What was sequenced was naive CXCR3- CD8+ T cells from blood. Subset reported: CD45RO-CCR7+CD27+CD95- naive CD8+ T cells lacking CXCR3 (TNR3-). The CDR3 sequence is CATSRDPGAPEAFF.